This T cell receptor (beta chain) comes out of a study of CD8+ T cells in alopecia areata. Findings and limits, study-wide: Among patients, TCR sharing was less clear than in mice, a difference possibly due in part to HLA diversity in the patient population. Normal scalp had lower clonality than lesional scalp, with alopecia totalis/universalis lesions showing this most strongly. Sequencing of scalp samples also includes resident alphabeta T cells from normal skin.

RNA extraction was followed by reverse transcription into cDNA, which acted as the sequencing template. Clones were read by immunoSEQ multiplex PCR, and TCRdb kept only the in-frame ones, dropping some. The data show roughly 35,000 clones, approximately 52% seen once. Germline loops: CDR1 LGHNA, CDR2 YSLEER. The V gene lost 0 bases and the J gene lost 1 base, with 13 bases spanning the gap. This CDR3 contains 16 residues. This clone was found many times. Its antigen is not known. Alopecia areata patients had lesional scalp punch biopsies and peripheral blood taken from them. The sequence was obtained from a human donor with alopecia areata. The specimen was NKG2D-high CD8+ T cells sorted from blood. This chain joins TRBV4-3 and TRBJ2-7, with a possible D match to TRBD1 (6 bases). This CDR3 is CASSQEVGTLSYEQYF. DNA for the CDR3: TGCGCCAGCAGCCAAGAGGTCGGGACACTTTCCTACGAGCAGTACTTC.